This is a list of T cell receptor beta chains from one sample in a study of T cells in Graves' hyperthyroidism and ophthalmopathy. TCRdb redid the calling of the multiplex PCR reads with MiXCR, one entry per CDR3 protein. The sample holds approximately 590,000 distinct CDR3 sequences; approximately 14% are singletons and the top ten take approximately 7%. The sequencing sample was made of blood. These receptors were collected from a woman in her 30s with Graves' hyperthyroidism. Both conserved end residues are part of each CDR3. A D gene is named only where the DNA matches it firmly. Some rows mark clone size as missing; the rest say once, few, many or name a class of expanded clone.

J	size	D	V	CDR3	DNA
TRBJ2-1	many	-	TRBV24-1	CATSGQSANRGNEQFF	TGTGCCACCAGTGGTCAGTCAGCGAACCGGGGCAATGAGCAGTTCTTC
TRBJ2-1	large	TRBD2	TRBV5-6	CASSLEASGAREQFF	TGTGCCAGCAGCTTGGAGGCTAGCGGGGCAAGGGAGCAGTTCTTC
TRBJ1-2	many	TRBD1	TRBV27	CASSVTGGNYGYTF	TGTGCCAGCAGTGTGACAGGGGGGAACTATGGCTACACCTTC
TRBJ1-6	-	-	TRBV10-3	CASSEPSWQVHNSPLHF	TGTGCCAGCAGTGAACCTTCTTGGCAGGTCCATAATTCACCCCTCCACTTT
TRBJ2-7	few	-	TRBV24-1	CATSDPRGNAYEQYF	TGTGCCACCAGTGATCCGAGGGGGAATGCCTACGAGCAGTACTTC
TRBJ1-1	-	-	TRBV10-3	CAINGARLNTEAFF	TGTGCCATCAATGGCGCCAGATTGAACACTGAAGCTTTCTTT
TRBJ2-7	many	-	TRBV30	CAWSAPNEQYF	TGTGCCTGGAGTGCGCCTAACGAGCAGTACTTC
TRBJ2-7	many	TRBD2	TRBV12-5	CASGPGTSGRNYEQYF	TGTGCTAGTGGTCCAGGGACTAGCGGGAGAAACTACGAGCAGTACTTC
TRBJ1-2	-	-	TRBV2	CASMRDLNYGYTF	TGTGCCAGCATGCGGGACCTAAACTATGGCTACACCTTC
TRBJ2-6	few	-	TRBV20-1	CSARWQGVSGANVLTF	TGCAGTGCTAGGTGGCAGGGAGTCTCTGGGGCCAACGTCCTGACTTTC
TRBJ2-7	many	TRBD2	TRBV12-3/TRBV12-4	CASSLAGPGPYEQYF	TGTGCCAGCAGTCTAGCGGGGCCGGGGCCCTACGAGCAGTACTTC
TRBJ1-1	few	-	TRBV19	CASSIDRTEAFF	TGTGCCAGTAGTATAGATAGGACTGAAGCTTTCTTT
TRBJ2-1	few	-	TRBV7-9	CASSLERDEQFF	TGTGCCAGCAGCTTAGAGAGGGACGAGCAGTTCTTC
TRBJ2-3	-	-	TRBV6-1	CATMSGASGADTQYF	TGTGCCACCATGTCAGGGGCAAGCGGGGCAGATACGCAGTATTTT
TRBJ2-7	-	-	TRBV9	CASGEGPPYEQYF	TGTGCCAGCGGCGAGGGACCACCCTACGAGCAGTACTTC
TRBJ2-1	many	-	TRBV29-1	CSVEVGLPEHEQFF	TGCAGCGTTGAAGTCGGACTCCCCGAACATGAGCAGTTCTTC
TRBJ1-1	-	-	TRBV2	CASNGDLSNTEAFF	TGTGCCAGCAACGGGGACTTGTCGAACACTGAAGCTTTCTTT
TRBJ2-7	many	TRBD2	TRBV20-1	CSAPRPSGGSYEQYF	TGCAGTGCCCCCCGTCCCTCGGGAGGGTCCTACGAGCAGTACTTC
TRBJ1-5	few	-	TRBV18	CASSPKIGFTGTQPQHF	TGTGCCAGCTCACCAAAGATCGGGTTCACAGGGACTCAGCCCCAGCATTTT
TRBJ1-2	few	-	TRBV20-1	CSARDFGQDGYTF	TGCAGTGCTAGAGATTTCGGACAAGATGGCTACACCTTC
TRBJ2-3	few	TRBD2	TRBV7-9	CASSLGTRKYTDTQYF	TGTGCCAGCAGCTTAGGGACTAGAAAATACACAGATACGCAGTATTTT
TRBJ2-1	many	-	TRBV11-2	CASSLVRSHADRDEQFF	TGTGCCAGCAGCTTAGTAAGATCCCACGCGGATCGTGATGAGCAGTTCTTC